The sequence of this TCR beta chain was determined in a study of blood T cell repertoires in COVID-19. Study as a whole: Material from acute and convalescent COVID-19 was sourced from the United States, Italy and Spain. Sources were T cells, B-cell-depleted T cells, or PBMCs; the material itself was cDNA or gDNA.

In the authors' methods: Amplification of reference gene primers provided the estimated nucleated cell counts. The repertoire was sequenced with immunoSEQ multiplex PCR; TCRdb's copy has only in-frame clones and lacks some. V and J calls and clone size are copied from that table; D and trimming were computed from the DNA. This sample has around 94,000 clones; around nine tenths occur once, and the top ten carry around 3%. The sample taken for sequencing was peripheral blood. The clonotype originates from a man aged 50-59 years with active or convalescent COVID-19.

The CDR3 DNA follows: TGTGCCAGCAGCTTAGAAGGCAGGGGCTCTGGAAACACCATATATTTT. Translation: CASSLEGRGSGNTIYF. The chain carries TRBV7-9 and TRBJ1-3; weak D call: TRBD1 (6 bases). The CDR3 contains 16 residues. The germline V gene has CDR1 SEHNR and CDR2 FQNEAQ (reference sequence). V was shortened by 1 base and J by 0 bases, with 10 bases between the two germline ends.